This T cell receptor (beta chain) comes out of a study of blood T cell repertoires in COVID-19. Study-wide context: The samples span acute and convalescent COVID-19 from the United States, Italy and Spain.

The germline CDR1 and CDR2 sequences are LGHNA and YNFKEQ. V shed 1 base, J shed 5 bases, and the junction held 12 bases outside the gene matches. The CDR3 has 18 amino acids. Using immunoSEQ multiplex PCR, the repertoire was profiled, and TCRdb retains in-frame clones only, with some absent. The sample has fewer than 15,000 clones; around nine tenths are singletons. The V gene is TRBV4-2, the J gene TRBJ2-1; TRBD2 matches at 9 bases. The sample was peripheral blood. This clonotype was sampled from a man at least 80 years old with acute or convalescent COVID-19. The CDR3 region has the DNA TGTGCCAGCAGCCAAGGCTCCCTGCGGGGGGGCGGCCACAATGAGCAGTTCTTC. The encoded protein is CASSQGSLRGGGHNEQFF.